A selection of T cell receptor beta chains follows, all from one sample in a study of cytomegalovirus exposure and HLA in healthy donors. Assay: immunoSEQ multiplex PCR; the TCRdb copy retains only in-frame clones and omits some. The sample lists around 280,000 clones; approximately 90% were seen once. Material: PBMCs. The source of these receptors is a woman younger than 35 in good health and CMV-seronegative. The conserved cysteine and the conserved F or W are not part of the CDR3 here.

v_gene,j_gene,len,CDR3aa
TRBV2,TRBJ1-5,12,ASSELRQGQPQH
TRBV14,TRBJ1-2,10,ASSRQGKGYT
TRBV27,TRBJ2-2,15,ASSSLTGDLNTGELF
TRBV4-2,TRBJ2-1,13,ASSSGGAGYNEQF
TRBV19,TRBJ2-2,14,ASTPMGTGDTGELF
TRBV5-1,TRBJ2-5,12,ASSSTSGGETQY
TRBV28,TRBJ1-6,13,ASSLEGGLNSPLH
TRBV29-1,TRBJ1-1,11,SGRDNRNTEAF
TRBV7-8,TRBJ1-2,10,ASSISNYGYT
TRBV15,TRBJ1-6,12,ATSSTGVNSPLH
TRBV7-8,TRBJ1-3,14,ASSLVGGSVGNTIY
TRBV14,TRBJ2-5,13,ASSPLRGGGETQY
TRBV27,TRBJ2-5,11,ASSLWSGETQY
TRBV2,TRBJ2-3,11,ASGGAEADTQY
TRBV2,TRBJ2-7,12,ASSAGQVGYEQY
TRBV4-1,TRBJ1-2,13,ASSQGQGAGYGYT
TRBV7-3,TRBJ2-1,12,ASSLRAFNNEQF
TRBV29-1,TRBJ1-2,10,SAALGGYGYT
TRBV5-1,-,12,ASSVPGQVYEQY
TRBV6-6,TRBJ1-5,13,ASSGGAGHLQPQH
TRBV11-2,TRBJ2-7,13,ASSLRVGLTYEQY
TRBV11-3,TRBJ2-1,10,ASSLRGEEQF
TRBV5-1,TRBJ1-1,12,ASSHDRGSTEAF
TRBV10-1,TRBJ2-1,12,ASSEGDTYNEQF
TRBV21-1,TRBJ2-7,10,ASRDRGYEQY
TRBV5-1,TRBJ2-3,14,ASSLDLGRGINTQY
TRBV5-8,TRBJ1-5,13,ASSRTGVRNQPQH
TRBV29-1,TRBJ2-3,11,SVEGQVTDTQY
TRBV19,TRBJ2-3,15,ASSIGQAKTSTDTQY
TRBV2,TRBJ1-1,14,ASSIGTGGKNTEAF
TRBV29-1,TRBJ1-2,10,SVRGGLYGYT
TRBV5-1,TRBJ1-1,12,ASSGGGQNTEAF
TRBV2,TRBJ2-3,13,ASSTSGGYTDTQY
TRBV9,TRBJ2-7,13,ASSGGQAIGYEQY
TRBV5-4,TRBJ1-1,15,ASSTPVGRIPNTEAF
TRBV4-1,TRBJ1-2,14,ASKTEPGQTNYGYT
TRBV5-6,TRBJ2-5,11,ASRSLLGETQY
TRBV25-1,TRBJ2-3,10,ASRQGADTQY
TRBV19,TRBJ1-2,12,ASSATGESYGYT
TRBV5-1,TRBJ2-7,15,ASSLGAGAGTANEQY
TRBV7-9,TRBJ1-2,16,ASSLPPRGKWDNYGYT
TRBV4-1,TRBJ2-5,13,ASRAQGAVGETQY
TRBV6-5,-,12,ASGQGTTSYEQY
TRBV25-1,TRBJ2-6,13,ASSTPGPGANVLT
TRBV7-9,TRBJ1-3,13,ASSPIADSGNTIY
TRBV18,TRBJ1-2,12,ASSPGTESYGYT
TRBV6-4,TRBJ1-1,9,ASSDGSEAF
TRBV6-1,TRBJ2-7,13,ASSHQGTVVYEQY
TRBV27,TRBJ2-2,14,ASSPRAYSGLGELF
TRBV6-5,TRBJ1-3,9,ASCRENTIY
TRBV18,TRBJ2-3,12,ASSPLAGSDTQY
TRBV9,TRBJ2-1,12,ASSAPDDVRVQF
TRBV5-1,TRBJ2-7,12,ASSGGGPGYEQY
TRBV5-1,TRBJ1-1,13,ASSLRRRGNTEAF
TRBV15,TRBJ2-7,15,ATSRGHPGQGYGEQY
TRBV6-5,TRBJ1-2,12,ASSQTGTGGGYT
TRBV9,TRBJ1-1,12,ASSPKIKGDEAF
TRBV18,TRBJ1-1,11,ASSPREGTEAF